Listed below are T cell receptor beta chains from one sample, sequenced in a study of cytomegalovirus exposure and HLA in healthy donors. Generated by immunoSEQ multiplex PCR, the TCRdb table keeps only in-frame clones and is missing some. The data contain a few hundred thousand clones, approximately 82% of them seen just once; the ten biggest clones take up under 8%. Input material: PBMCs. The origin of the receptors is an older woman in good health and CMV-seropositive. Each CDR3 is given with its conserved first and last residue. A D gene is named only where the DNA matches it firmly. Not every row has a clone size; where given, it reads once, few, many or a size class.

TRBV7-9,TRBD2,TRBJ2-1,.,TGTGCCAGCAGCTTGGCGGGACTAGTGGGCAATGAGCAGTTCTTC,CASSLAGLVGNEQFF
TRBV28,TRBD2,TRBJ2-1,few,TGTGCCAGCGCCCGACCATCTCTAGCGGGAGACGGGTCCTACAATGAGCAGTTCTTC,CASARPSLAGDGSYNEQFF
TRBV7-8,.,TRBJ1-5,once,TGTGCCAGCAGCTTAGCCCCTAACAGGGTCGAACAGCCCCAGCATTTT,CASSLAPNRVEQPQHF
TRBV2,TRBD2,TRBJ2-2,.,TGTGCCAGCGGAAGGGAGGGCCGAGGGGAGCTGTTTTTT,CASGREGRGELFF
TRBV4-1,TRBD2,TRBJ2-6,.,TGCGCCAGCAGCCGGCGCGTGCGGGAGTTTTCTGGGGCCAACGTCCTGACTTTC,CASSRRVREFSGANVLTF
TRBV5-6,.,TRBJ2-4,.,TGTGCCAGCAGCTCCCGACAACAGGGCCTAGGCAAAAACATTCAGTACTTC,CASSSRQQGLGKNIQYF
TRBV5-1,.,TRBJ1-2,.,TGCGCCAGCAGCTTGAGGGGCGACTATGGCTACACCTTC,CASSLRGDYGYTF
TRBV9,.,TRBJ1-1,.,TGTGCCAGCAGCGTAGCAGGGCGCGGCGATGAAGCTTTCTTT,CASSVAGRGDEAFF
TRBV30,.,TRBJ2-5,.,TGTGCCTGGACCTTGGCATTCCAAGAGACCCAGTACTTC,CAWTLAFQETQYF
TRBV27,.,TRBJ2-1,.,TGTGCCACCTCTCTCCTCAATGAGCAGTTCTTC,CATSLLNEQFF
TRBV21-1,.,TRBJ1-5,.,TGTGCCAGCAGCAAAGGGGGGACAGGGGAACGCAATCAGCCCCAGCATTTT,CASSKGGTGERNQPQHF
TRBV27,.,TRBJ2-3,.,TGTGCCAGCAGTCCTGGGACCACACTGGGGGGGCAGTATTTT,CASSPGTTLGGQYF
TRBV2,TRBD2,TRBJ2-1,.,TGTGCCAGCAGACGACTAGCGGGGGCCCACAATGAGCAGTTCTTC,CASRRLAGAHNEQFF
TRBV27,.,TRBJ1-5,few,TGTGCCAGCAGTTTATCTGCAGGTCAGCCCCAGCATTTT,CASSLSAGQPQHF
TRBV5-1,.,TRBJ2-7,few,TGCGCCAGCAGCCGCGACCCAGGGGCCTACGAGCAGTACTTC,CASSRDPGAYEQYF
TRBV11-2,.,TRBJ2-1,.,TGTGCCAGCAGCAGCGCCGAGAGCTCCTACAATGAGCAGTTCTTC,CASSSAESSYNEQFF